This T cell receptor beta chain came from a study of blood T cell repertoires in COVID-19. Study processing details: It was from reference gene primer amplification that nucleated cell counts were estimated. This table comes from immunoSEQ multiplex PCR, and its TCRdb copy is limited to in-frame clones, with some not included. Clone size and V and J calls were adopted from that table, with D and trimming inferred from the DNA. The table shows around 480,000 clones, with around 90% occurring only once. This CDR3 is built from 12 residues. With 1 base removed from V and 11 bases from J, the gap between germline ends came to 8 bases. In germline, CDR1 is SGHAT, CDR2 FQNNGV.

What was sequenced was PBMCs or T cells enriched from blood (not recorded which). The chain recombines TRBV11-2 with TRBJ1-4; perhaps TRBD1 as D (6 bases). This clonotype was obtained from a young woman who had recovered from COVID-19. The CDR3 protein is CASSLAGEKLFF. The CDR3 coding sequence is TGTGCCAGCAGCTTAGCAGGGGAGAAACTGTTTTTT. The full variable domain, rest sourced from reference TRBV11-2 and TRBJ1-4, is EAGVAQSPRYKIIEKRQSVAFWCNPISGHATLYWYQQILGQGPKLLIQFQNNGVVDDSQLPKDRFSAERLKGVDSTLKIQPAKLEDSAVYLCASSLAGEKLFFGSGTQLSVL.